This entry describes one T cell receptor beta chain. What it binds is not known. The V end was cut by 2 bases, the J end by 8 bases, with 12 bases between. This CDR3 has 13 residues. The germline CDR1 and CDR2 sequences are MNHEY and SVGAGI. The data are from a study of cytomegalovirus exposure and HLA in healthy donors. Overall study: The study's early data release held about 85 million unique TCRs from HLA-typed donors.

The PCR had 60 Vbeta and 13 Jbeta primers. The data were produced by immunoSEQ multiplex PCR, yet TCRdb's version contains in-frame clones alone and is incomplete. In the table there are around 110,000 clones, about 80% of which are singletons. Findings of the study overall: Many donors shared some public TCRs, even though most TCR sequences were rare. Donors were assumed by presence/absence analyses to have roughly uniform sequencing depth. Later analysis showed most CMV-associated TCR beta chains appearing HLA-restricted.

Sequences were obtained from PBMCs. The source is a man aged 25 to 40 in good health and CMV-seropositive. The chain uses TRBV6-5 and TRBJ1-2, with TRBD1 as a possible D gene (6 bases). CDR3 sequence (DNA): TGTGCCAGCAGTTACAACAGGGTCGGGGGCTACACCTTC. Protein sequence: CASSYNRVGGYTF.